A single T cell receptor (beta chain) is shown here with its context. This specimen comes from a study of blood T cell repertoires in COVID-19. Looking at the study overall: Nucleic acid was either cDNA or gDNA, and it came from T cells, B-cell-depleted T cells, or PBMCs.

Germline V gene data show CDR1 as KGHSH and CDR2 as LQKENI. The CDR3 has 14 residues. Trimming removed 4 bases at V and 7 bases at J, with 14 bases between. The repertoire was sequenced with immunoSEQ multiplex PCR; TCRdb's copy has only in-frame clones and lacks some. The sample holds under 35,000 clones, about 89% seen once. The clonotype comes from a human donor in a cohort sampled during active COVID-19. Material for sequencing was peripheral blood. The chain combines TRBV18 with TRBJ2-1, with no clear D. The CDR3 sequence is CASSLSRSMNEQFF. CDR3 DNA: TGTGCCAGCTCACTCTCTAGATCCATGAATGAGCAGTTCTTC. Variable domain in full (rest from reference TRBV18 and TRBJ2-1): NAGVMQNPRHLVRRRGQEARLRCSPMKGHSHVYWYRQLPEEGLKFMVYLQKENIIDESGMPKERFSAEFPKEGPSILRIQQVVRGDSAAYFCASSLSRSMNEQFFGPGTRLTVL.